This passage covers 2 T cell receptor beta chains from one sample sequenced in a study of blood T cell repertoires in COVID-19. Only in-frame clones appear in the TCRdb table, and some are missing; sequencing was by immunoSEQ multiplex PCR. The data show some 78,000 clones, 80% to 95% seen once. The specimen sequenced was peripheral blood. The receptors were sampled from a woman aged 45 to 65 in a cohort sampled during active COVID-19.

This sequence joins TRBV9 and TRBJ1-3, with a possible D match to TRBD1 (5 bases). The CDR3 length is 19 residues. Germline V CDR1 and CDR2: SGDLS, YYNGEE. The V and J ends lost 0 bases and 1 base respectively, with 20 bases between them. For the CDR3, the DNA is TGTGCCAGCAGCGTAGATAGTCCCACGGGGGTCGATTCTGGAAACACCATATATTTT. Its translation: CASSVDSPTGVDSGNTIYF.

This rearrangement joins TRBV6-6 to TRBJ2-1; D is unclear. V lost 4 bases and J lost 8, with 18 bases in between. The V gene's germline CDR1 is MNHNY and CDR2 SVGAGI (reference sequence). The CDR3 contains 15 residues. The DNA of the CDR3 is TGTGCCAGCAGTTCCCGCACGGTACCAGGCGATGAGCAGTTCTTC. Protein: CASSSRTVPGDEQFF.